A selection of T cell receptor beta chains follows, all from one sample in a study of CD4+ T cells in melanoma. TCRdb's table, derived via immunoSEQ multiplex PCR, lists solely in-frame clones and lacks some. The table records 15,000 or so clones, about 60% of them present only once. Sample: cells from a culture (not recorded whether cultured in vitro). The source of these receptors is a human donor with melanoma. Both conserved end residues are part of each CDR3. A D gene is named only where the DNA matches it firmly. Size is stated for part of the rows, as once, few or many counts, or as a class when the clone is expanded.

length | size | J | D | V | CDR3 | DNA
11 | few | TRBJ1-1 | - | TRBV30 | CAWSPFTEAFF | TGTGCCTGGAGCCCCTTCACTGAAGCTTTCTTT
13 | - | TRBJ1-1 | - | TRBV7-2 | CASSLRGATEAFF | TGTGCCAGCAGCTTACGGGGCGCCACTGAAGCTTTCTTT
12 | - | TRBJ1-1 | - | TRBV6-5 | CASSTGITEAFF | TGTGCCAGCAGCACAGGGATTACTGAAGCTTTCTTT
16 | - | TRBJ2-7 | TRBD1 | TRBV2 | CASSEGGRTGVGEQYF | TGTGCCAGCAGTGAAGGGGGGCGGACAGGGGTGGGGGAGCAGTACTTC
14 | - | TRBJ1-2 | - | TRBV6-5 | CASSYALGGYGYTF | TGTGCCAGCAGTTACGCTCTGGGGGGCTATGGCTACACCTTC
15 | few | TRBJ1-5 | TRBD1 | TRBV5-1 | CAIPGQGPSNQPQHF | TGCGCCATTCCAGGACAGGGGCCAAGCAATCAGCCCCAGCATTTT
14 | - | TRBJ2-1 | - | TRBV9 | CASSAGYAYNEQFF | TGTGCCAGCAGCGCGGGGTACGCCTACAATGAGCAGTTCTTC
16 | - | TRBJ2-3 | - | TRBV15 | CATSGGAWLGTDTQYF | TGTGCCACCAGCGGGGGGGCGTGGTTGGGGACAGATACGCAGTATTTT
14 | - | TRBJ1-2 | TRBD1 | TRBV6-6 | CASRDRDRGLGYTF | TGTGCCAGCAGAGACCGGGACAGGGGGTTGGGCTACACCTTC
17 | - | TRBJ2-3 | TRBD2 | TRBV4-1 | CASSQEGGDGYTDTQYF | TGCGCCAGCAGCCAAGAGGGGGGGGACGGTTACACAGATACGCAGTATTTT
13 | - | TRBJ1-1 | - | TRBV10-1 | CASRDGMNTEAFF | TGCGCCAGCAGGGACGGGATGAACACTGAAGCTTTCTTT
15 | - | TRBJ2-2 | TRBD1 | TRBV18 | CASSPGTGRTGELFF | TGTGCCAGCTCACCTGGGACAGGTCGGACCGGGGAGCTGTTTTTT
13 | - | TRBJ2-7 | TRBD2 | TRBV4-1 | CASSREGIYEQYF | TGCGCCAGCAGCCGGGAGGGGATTTACGAGCAGTACTTC
15 | - | TRBJ1-1 | - | TRBV19 | CASSPGGVVDTEAFF | TGTGCCAGTAGTCCCGGGGGGGTCGTTGACACTGAAGCTTTCTTT
12 | - | TRBJ2-7 | - | TRBV11-3 | CASSAHPYEQYF | TGTGCCAGCAGCGCCCATCCCTACGAGCAGTACTTC
14 | few | TRBJ1-1 | TRBD1 | TRBV30 | CAWSEQGIITEAFF | TGTGCCTGGAGCGAACAGGGGATCATCACTGAAGCTTTCTTT
14 | - | TRBJ2-2 | - | TRBV19 | CASRKGTNTGELFF | TGTGCCAGTAGAAAGGGAACGAACACCGGGGAGCTGTTTTTT
14 | - | TRBJ1-1 | - | TRBV2 | CASSEGVLNTEAFF | TGTGCCAGCAGTGAGGGGGTATTGAACACTGAAGCTTTCTTT
13 | - | TRBJ1-5 | - | TRBV7-6 | CASSLARGQPQHF | TGTGCCAGCAGCTTAGCGAGGGGTCAGCCCCAGCATTTT
13 | - | TRBJ2-3 | TRBD1 | TRBV15 | CATTYRGFDTQYF | TGTGCCACCACTTACAGGGGGTTTGATACGCAGTATTTT
13 | - | TRBJ1-5 | - | TRBV30 | CAWSGAGNQPQHF | TGTGCCTGGAGTGGGGCGGGGAATCAGCCCCAGCATTTT
17 | - | TRBJ2-1 | TRBD2 | TRBV5-4 | CASSPGLAGGKYNEQFF | TGTGCCAGCAGCCCGGGACTAGCGGGGGGGAAATACAATGAGCAGTTCTTC
15 | - | TRBJ2-7 | - | TRBV7-2 | CASSLAWGPSYEQYF | TGTGCCAGCAGCTTAGCGTGGGGCCCTAGCTACGAGCAGTACTTC
12 | - | TRBJ2-2 | - | TRBV10-2 | CAAYAGTGELFF | TGCGCCGCCTACGCGGGTACCGGGGAGCTGTTTTTT
13 | - | TRBJ1-1 | - | TRBV5-1 | CASSLAGLTEAFF | TGCGCCAGCAGCTTGGCGGGACTCACTGAAGCTTTCTTT
14 | - | TRBJ1-3 | TRBD1 | TRBV2 | CASRATGAGNTIYF | TGTGCCAGCAGGGCGACAGGGGCTGGAAACACCATATATTTT
15 | few | TRBJ1-4 | - | TRBV27 | CASRTTSGTNEKLFF | TGTGCCAGCCGGACGACGAGTGGAACTAATGAAAAACTGTTTTTT
12 | - | TRBJ2-3 | - | TRBV15 | CATSRVGNTQYF | TGTGCCACCAGCAGAGTGGGAAATACGCAGTATTTT
15 | - | TRBJ2-1 | - | TRBV5-1 | CASSLVSQVSFEQFF | TGCGCCAGCAGCTTGGTTTCCCAAGTATCTTTTGAGCAGTTCTTC
13 | - | TRBJ1-5 | TRBD1 | TRBV18 | CASSPGQNQPQHF | TGTGCCAGCTCGCCGGGACAGAATCAGCCCCAGCATTTT
16 | - | TRBJ2-4 | - | TRBV7-9 | CASSLVTLGAKNIQYF | TGTGCCAGCAGCTTAGTTACGTTGGGAGCCAAAAACATTCAGTACTTC
13 | medium-sized | TRBJ1-6 | - | TRBV5-4 | CASRMGSESPLHF | TGTGCCAGCAGGATGGGTAGCGAATCACCCCTCCACTTT
11 | - | TRBJ2-5 | - | TRBV6-1 | CASSEGGTQYF | TGTGCCAGCAGTGAGGGGGGGACCCAGTACTTC
14 | - | TRBJ2-7 | TRBD1 | TRBV19 | CASSFGTGAYEQYF | TGTGCCAGTAGTTTTGGGACAGGGGCCTACGAGCAGTACTTC
15 | - | TRBJ1-1 | TRBD1 | TRBV6-5 | CASSKTGGQRTEAFF | TGTGCCAGCAGCAAGACAGGGGGCCAAAGGACTGAAGCTTTCTTT
13 | - | TRBJ2-5 | TRBD1 | TRBV6-1 | CASTRQGWETQYF | TGTGCCAGCACGAGACAGGGTTGGGAGACCCAGTACTTC
15 | - | TRBJ2-1 | - | TRBV2 | CASIFSGSSYNEQFF | TGTGCCAGCATCTTCTCGGGGAGCTCCTACAATGAGCAGTTCTTC
16 | - | TRBJ2-5 | TRBD2 | TRBV14 | CASSLAGLASIETQYF | TGTGCCAGCAGCCTCGCCGGACTAGCGTCTATAGAGACCCAGTACTTC
11 | - | TRBJ2-3 | - | TRBV7-9 | CASSLVDTQYF | TGTGCCAGCAGCTTAGTAGATACGCAGTATTTT
13 | medium-sized | TRBJ1-3 | - | TRBV5-1 | CASREGTGNTIYF | TGCGCCAGCAGGGAGGGAACTGGAAACACCATATATTTT
14 | - | TRBJ1-3 | TRBD1 | TRBV5-1 | CASSLWGQGNTIYF | TGCGCCAGCAGCTTGTGGGGACAGGGAAACACCATATATTTT
14 | few | TRBJ1-2 | - | TRBV5-8 | CASSLTGTDYGYTF | TGTGCCAGCAGCTTGACTGGGACGGACTATGGCTACACCTTC
12 | - | TRBJ1-3 | - | TRBV2 | CASSDGGNTIYF | TGTGCCAGCAGTGATGGGGGAAACACCATATATTTT
13 | - | TRBJ2-1 | - | TRBV11-2 | CASSYRRGNEQFF | TGTGCCAGCAGCTATAGACGAGGAAATGAGCAGTTCTTC
16 | few | TRBJ2-2 | - | TRBV4-2 | CASSQDMARVTGELFF | TGTGCCAGCAGCCAAGATATGGCTAGGGTGACCGGGGAGCTGTTTTTT
13 | few | TRBJ1-1 | TRBD1 | TRBV6-5 | CASSSLGQGSAFF | TGTGCCAGCAGTTCTCTAGGACAGGGCTCAGCTTTCTTT
14 | - | TRBJ2-4 | - | TRBV7-2 | CASSPGSGWNIQYF | TGTGCCAGCAGCCCTGGAAGCGGGTGGAACATTCAGTACTTC
11 | - | TRBJ1-4 | - | TRBV2 | CASSENEKLFF | TGTGCCAGCAGCGAAAATGAAAAACTGTTTTTT
17 | - | TRBJ1-5 | - | TRBV15 | CATSRDWFAAGDQPQHF | TGTGCCACCAGCAGAGATTGGTTCGCTGCGGGAGATCAGCCCCAGCATTTT
15 | - | TRBJ1-1 | TRBD1 | TRBV5-1 | CASSLTTGPNTEAFF | TGCGCCAGCAGCCTAACGACAGGGCCCAACACTGAAGCTTTCTTT
14 | few | TRBJ1-2 | - | TRBV6-5 | CASSRQTNLWGYTF | TGTGCCAGCAGTCGCCAGACAAACCTGTGGGGCTACACCTTC
14 | - | TRBJ2-3 | - | TRBV29-1 | CSVENGWTADTQYF | TGCAGCGTTGAAAATGGCTGGACCGCAGATACGCAGTATTTT
16 | - | TRBJ1-2 | TRBD1 | TRBV9 | CASSPRRDRGHYGYTF | TGTGCCAGCAGCCCCCGAAGGGACAGGGGCCACTATGGCTACACCTTC
15 | - | TRBJ1-1 | - | TRBV6-1 | CASSEAFMGSYEAFF | TGTGCCAGCAGTGAAGCTTTTATGGGCAGCTATGAAGCTTTCTTT
14 | - | TRBJ1-1 | - | TRBV5-1 | CASSLFQGNTEAFF | TGCGCCAGCAGCTTGTTTCAGGGAAACACTGAAGCTTTCTTT